Shown below are 6 T cell receptor beta chains from a single sample sequenced in a study of T cell responses to AZD1222 COVID-19 vaccine. TCRdb keeps only in-frame clones here, not all; method: immunoSEQ multiplex PCR. The table has 150,000 or so clones, about 88% seen once. The specimen comprised peripheral blood, sampled after recovery from COVID-19. These receptors all come from an adult who had recovered from COVID-19.

Only a few counts were recorded for this clone. The chain is built from TRBV27 and TRBJ1-3, with TRBD1 matching over 7 bases. V dropped 6 bases and J dropped 4; count of bases not matched to a gene: 12. Germline assignment: CDR1 MNHEY and CDR2 SMNVEV (reference sequence). The CDR3 sequence is 16 residues long. CDR3 sequence (DNA): TGTGCCAGCAGGGAAATAGGGGGCGCCGAAGGAAACACCATATATTTT. Protein product: CASREIGGAEGNTIYF.

The chain joins TRBV5-1 to TRBJ2-5; 7 bases match TRBD1. Per germline, CDR1 SGHRS and CDR2 YFSETQ. The CDR3 has 14 amino acids. V dropped 4 bases and J dropped 5; count of bases not matched to a gene: 8. CDR3 protein: CASSTTGTEETQYF. CDR3 in DNA: TGCGCCAGCAGCACCACCGGGACAGAGGAGACCCAGTACTTC. Full variable domain (missing parts from reference TRBV5-1 and TRBJ2-5): KAGVTQTPRYLIKTRGQQVTLSCSPISGHRSVSWYQQTPGQGLQFLFEYFSETQRNKGNFPGRFSGRQFSNSRSEMNVSTLELGDSALYLCASSTTGTEETQYFGPGTRLLVL.

The V gene is TRBV29-1, the J gene TRBJ2-5; 8 bases are a match to TRBD1. Germline-derived CDR1 and CDR2 are SQVTM and ANQGSEA. The CDR3 loop spans 13 amino acids. The V and J ends lost 5 bases and 2 bases, in that order; junction bases with no gene match: 4. The DNA for the CDR3 is TGCAGCGTTAGCACAGGGGGGCAAGAGACCCAGTACTTC. It encodes CSVSTGGQETQYF. The full variable domain, with the rest looked up from reference TRBV29-1 and TRBJ2-5, is SAVISQKPSRDICQRGTSLTIQCQVDSQVTMMFWYRQQPGQSLTLIATANQGSEATYESGFVIDKFPISRPNLTFSTLTVSNMSPEDSSIYLCSVSTGGQETQYFGPGTRLLVL.

The genes are TRBV4-3 and TRBJ1-2; 7 bases map to TRBD1. The germline CDR1 and CDR2 sequences are LGHNA and YSLEER. The CDR3 is made up of 14 amino acids. After removal of 0 bases from V and 8 bases from J, the junction contained 6 bases not matched to a gene. CDR3 in DNA: TGCGCCAGCAGCCAAGAAGACAGGGTTGGCGGCTACACCTTC. Protein sequence: CASSQEDRVGGYTF.

As concerns this clone: The identical CDR3 is also encoded by other nucleotide sequences in the sample. This chain joins TRBV19 and TRBJ2-3, with 9 bases matching TRBD2. Losses at the gene ends were 10 bases for V and 1 base for J; bases not matched to a gene: 6. Germline-derived CDR1 and CDR2 are LNHDA and SQIVND (reference sequence). CDR3 length: 14 residues. This CDR3 is CATAASGGTDTQYF. The CDR3 bases are TGTGCCACCGCGGCTAGCGGGGGCACAGATACGCAGTATTTT. Drawing the rest from reference TRBV19 and TRBJ2-3, the complete variable domain is DGGITQSPKYLFRKEGQNVTLSCEQNLNHDAMYWYRQDPGQGLRLIYYSQIVNDFQKGDIAEGYSVSREKKESFPLTVTSAQKNPTAFYLCATAASGGTDTQYFGPGTRLTVL.

V is TRBV27 and J is TRBJ1-2, with TRBD1 matching over 7 bases. Germline CDR1 and CDR2: MNHEY and SMNVEV (reference sequence). V lost 5 bases to trimming and J lost 4 bases; unmatched junction nucleotides: 10. The CDR3 loop spans 15 amino acids. CDR3 nucleotides: TGTGCCAGCAGTCTCTCGATGACAGGGACCTATGGCTACACCTTC. This translates into CASSLSMTGTYGYTF.